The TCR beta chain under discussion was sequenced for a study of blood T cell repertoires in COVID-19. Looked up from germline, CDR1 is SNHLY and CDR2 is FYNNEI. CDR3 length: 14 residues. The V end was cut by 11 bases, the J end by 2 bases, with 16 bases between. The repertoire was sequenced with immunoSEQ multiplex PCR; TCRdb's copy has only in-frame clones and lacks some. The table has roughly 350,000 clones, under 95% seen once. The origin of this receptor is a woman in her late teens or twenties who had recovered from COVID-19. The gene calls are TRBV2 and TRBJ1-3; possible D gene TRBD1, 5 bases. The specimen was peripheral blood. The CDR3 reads CAWRGKPPGNTIYF. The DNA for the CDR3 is TGTGCCTGGAGGGGTAAACCGCCTGGAAACACCATATATTTT.